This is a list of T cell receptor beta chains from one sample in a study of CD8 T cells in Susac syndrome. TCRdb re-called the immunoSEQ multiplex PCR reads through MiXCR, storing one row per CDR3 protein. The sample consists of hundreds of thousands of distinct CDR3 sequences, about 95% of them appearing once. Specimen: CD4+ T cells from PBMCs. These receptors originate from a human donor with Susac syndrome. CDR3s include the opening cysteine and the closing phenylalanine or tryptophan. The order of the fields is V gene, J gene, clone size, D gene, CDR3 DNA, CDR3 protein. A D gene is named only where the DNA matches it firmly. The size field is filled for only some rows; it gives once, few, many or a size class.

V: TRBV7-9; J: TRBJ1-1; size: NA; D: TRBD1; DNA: TGTGCCAGCAGCCCCCCAGGGGGACTGAACACTGAAGCTTTCTTT; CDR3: CASSPPGGLNTEAFF
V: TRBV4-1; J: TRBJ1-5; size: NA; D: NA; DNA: TGCGCCAGCAGCCCCCTTACGGGGCGAAGCGGGGATCAGCCCCAGCATTTT; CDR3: CASSPLTGRSGDQPQHF
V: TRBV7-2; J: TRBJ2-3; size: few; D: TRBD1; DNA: TGTGCCAGCAGCTTAGGACAGGGGAACACAGATACGCAGTATTTT; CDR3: CASSLGQGNTDTQYF
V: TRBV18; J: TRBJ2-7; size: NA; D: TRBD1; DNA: TGTGCCAGCTCACTAAGGACAGGGGGCGACGAGCAGTACTTC; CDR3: CASSLRTGGDEQYF
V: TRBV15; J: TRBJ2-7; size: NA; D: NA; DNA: TGTGCCACCAGCAGAGATAGTGGGGGCCTAGCCGAGCAGTACTTC; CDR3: CATSRDSGGLAEQYF
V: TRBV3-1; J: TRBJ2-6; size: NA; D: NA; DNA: TGTGCCAGCAGCCAAGATAGCTCGAGGGTGCGTGGGGCCAACGTCCTGACTTTC; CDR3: CASSQDSSRVRGANVLTF
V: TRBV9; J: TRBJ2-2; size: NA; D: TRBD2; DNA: TGTGCCAGCAGCGTACTCAGCGGGAGTACCGGGGAGCTGTTTTTT; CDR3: CASSVLSGSTGELFF
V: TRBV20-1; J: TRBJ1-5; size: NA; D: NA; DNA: TGCAGTGCTAGTTACGGGACACAGCAATATCAGCCCCAGCATTTT; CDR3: CSASYGTQQYQPQHF
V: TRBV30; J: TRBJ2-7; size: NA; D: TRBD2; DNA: TGTGCCTGGAGGATAGCGGGGGCGTACGAGCAGTACTTC; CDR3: CAWRIAGAYEQYF
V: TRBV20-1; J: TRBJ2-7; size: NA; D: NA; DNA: TGCAGTGCTAGAGAAGGGCAAGCGTACTACGAGCAGTACTTC; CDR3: CSAREGQAYYEQYF
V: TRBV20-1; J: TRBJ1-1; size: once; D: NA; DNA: TGCAGCCCGGGGAGCGACACTGAAGCTTTCTTT; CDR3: CSPGSDTEAFF
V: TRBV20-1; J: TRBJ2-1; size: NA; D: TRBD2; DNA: TGCAGTGCTAGACCACTAGCGGGGGGCAACTCCTACAATGAGCAGTTCTTC; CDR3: CSARPLAGGNSYNEQFF
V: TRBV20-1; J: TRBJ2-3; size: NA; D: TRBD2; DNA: TGCAGTGCTCCGACGGGACTACGAAGTACAGATACGCAGTATTTT; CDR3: CSAPTGLRSTDTQYF
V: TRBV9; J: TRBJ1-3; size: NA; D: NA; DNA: TGTGCCAGCAGCGTCATGGGGGGCGCGGGGAACACCATATATTTT; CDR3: CASSVMGGAGNTIYF
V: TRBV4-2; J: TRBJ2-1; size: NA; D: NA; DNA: TGTGCCAGCAGCCAACTTGCTCGGGCCGATGAGCAGTTCTTC; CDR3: CASSQLARADEQFF
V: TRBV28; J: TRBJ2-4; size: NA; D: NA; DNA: TGTGCCAGCAGTTCCCCAGGGGCGGCCTTCGAAAACATTCAGTACTTC; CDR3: CASSSPGAAFENIQYF
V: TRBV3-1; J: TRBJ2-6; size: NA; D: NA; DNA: TGTGCCAGCAGAACGGCCTCTGGGGCCAACGTCCTGACTTTC; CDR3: CASRTASGANVLTF
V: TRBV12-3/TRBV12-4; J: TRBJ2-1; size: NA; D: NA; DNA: TGTGCCAGCAGTCCCCCGAGGCAGGGACCCTTCTACAATGAGCAGTTCTTC; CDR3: CASSPPRQGPFYNEQFF
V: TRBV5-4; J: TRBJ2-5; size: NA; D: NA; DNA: TGTGCCAGCAGCTCTCCCCGACAACTCCAAGAGACCCAGTACTTC; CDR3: CASSSPRQLQETQYF
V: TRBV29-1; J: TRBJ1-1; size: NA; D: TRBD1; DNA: TGCAGCGCCGAAAGGACAGGGAGCACTGAAGCTTTCTTT; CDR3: CSAERTGSTEAFF
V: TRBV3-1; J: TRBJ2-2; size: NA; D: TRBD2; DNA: TGTGCCAGCTCCGGGACTACGAACACCGGGGAGCTGTTTTTT; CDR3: CASSGTTNTGELFF
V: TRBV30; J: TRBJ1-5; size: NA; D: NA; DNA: TGTGCCTGGAGTGTATCCAGCAATCAGCCCCAGCATTTT; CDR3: CAWSVSSNQPQHF
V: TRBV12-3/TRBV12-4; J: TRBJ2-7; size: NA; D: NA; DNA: TGTGCCAGCAGTTACGCGGGCAGAACCTACGAGCAGTACTTC; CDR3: CASSYAGRTYEQYF
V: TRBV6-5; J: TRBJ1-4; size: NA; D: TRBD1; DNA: TGTGCCAGCAGTTTCGGACAGGGCACAACTAATGAAAAACTGTTTTTT; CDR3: CASSFGQGTTNEKLFF
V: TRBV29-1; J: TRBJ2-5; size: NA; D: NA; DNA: TGCAGCGTTGTTCGGGACCTCGCAGAGACCCAGTACTTC; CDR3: CSVVRDLAETQYF
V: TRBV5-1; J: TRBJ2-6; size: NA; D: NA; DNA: TGCGCCAGCAGCTACCAGGGGGGATCCGGGGCCAACGTCCTGACTTTC; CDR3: CASSYQGGSGANVLTF
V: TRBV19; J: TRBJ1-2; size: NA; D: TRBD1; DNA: TGTGCCAGACAACAGGGGTCTGGCTACACCTTC; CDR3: CARQQGSGYTF
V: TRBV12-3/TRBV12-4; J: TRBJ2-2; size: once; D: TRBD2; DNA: TGTGCCAGCAGTTCAACGGTAGCGGGAGTAACCGGGGAGCTGTTTTTT; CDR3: CASSSTVAGVTGELFF
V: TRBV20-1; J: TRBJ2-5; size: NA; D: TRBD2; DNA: TGCAGTGCTAGGGCTAGCGGACAAGAGACCCAGTACTTC; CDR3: CSARASGQETQYF
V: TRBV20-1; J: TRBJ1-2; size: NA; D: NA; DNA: TGCAGTGCTAGGGGCCGGGGGGCAGGTGGCTACACCTTC; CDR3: CSARGRGAGGYTF
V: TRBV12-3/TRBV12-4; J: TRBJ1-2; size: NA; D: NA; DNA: TGTGCCAGCTGGACAATTCAAGGCGAGCATGGCTACACCTTC; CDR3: CASWTIQGEHGYTF
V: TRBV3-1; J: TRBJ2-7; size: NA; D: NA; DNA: TGTGCCAGCAGCCAACGTGACTCCCAGGGCGAGCAGTACTTC; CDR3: CASSQRDSQGEQYF
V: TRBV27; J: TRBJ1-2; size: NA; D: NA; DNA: TGTGCCAGCAGTTTATCGGGCGCGGGGGGTGGCTACACCTTC; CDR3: CASSLSGAGGGYTF
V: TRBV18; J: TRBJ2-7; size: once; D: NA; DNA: TGTGCCAGCTCGCCTACACGTACAGAATCCTACGAGCAGTACTTC; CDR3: CASSPTRTESYEQYF
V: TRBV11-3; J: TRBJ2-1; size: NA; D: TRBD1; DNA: TGTGCCAGCAGCATAGCCAGGGGGAGCAATGAGCAGTTCTTC; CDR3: CASSIARGSNEQFF
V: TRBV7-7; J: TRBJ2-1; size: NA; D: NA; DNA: TGTGCTAGCAGCCTCGGACAGAATTACAATGAGCAGTTCTTC; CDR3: CASSLGQNYNEQFF
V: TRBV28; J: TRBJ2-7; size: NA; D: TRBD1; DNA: TGTGCCAGCAGGACAGGGGCCGCATACGAGCAGTACTTC; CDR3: CASRTGAAYEQYF
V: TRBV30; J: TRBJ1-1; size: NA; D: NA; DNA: TGTGCCTGGAGTGTATTTTCCCTGGGGACTGAAGCTTTCTTT; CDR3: CAWSVFSLGTEAFF
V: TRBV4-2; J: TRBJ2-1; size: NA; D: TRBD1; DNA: TGTGCCAGCAGCCTCGGGACAGGGGTCAATGAGCAGTTCTTC; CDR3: CASSLGTGVNEQFF
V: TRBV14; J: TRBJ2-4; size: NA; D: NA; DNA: TGTGCCAGCAGCCAGCTCCGGGACGGATTAAACATTCAGTACTTC; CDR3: CASSQLRDGLNIQYF
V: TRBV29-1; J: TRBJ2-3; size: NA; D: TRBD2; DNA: TGCAGCGTTGTTGGACTAGCGGGAGTGGCAGATACGCAGTATTTT; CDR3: CSVVGLAGVADTQYF
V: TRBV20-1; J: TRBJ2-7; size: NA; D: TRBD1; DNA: TGCAGTGCTAGAGACCCCAGGGGGTTGGGGCAGTACTTC; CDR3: CSARDPRGLGQYF